The 25 T cell receptor beta chains given below trace back to one sample, sequenced in a study of blood T cell repertoires in COVID-19. TCRdb's table, derived via immunoSEQ multiplex PCR, lists solely in-frame clones and lacks some. The sample has 80,000 or so clones; about 88% are singletons. Sequences were obtained from peripheral blood. The source is a human donor in a cohort sampled during active COVID-19.

The CDR3 spells CASSFGTSGETQYF. In DNA, the CDR3 is TGCGCCAGCAGCTTCGGGACTAGCGGGGAGACCCAGTACTTC. This rearrangement joins TRBV5-1 to TRBJ2-5; TRBD2 aligns across 12 bases. The CDR3 is 14 amino acids. V dropped 2 bases and J dropped 5; count of bases not matched to a gene: 1. CDR1 and CDR2 from the germline V gene are SGHRS and YFSETQ.

The chain couples TRBV11-2 to TRBJ1-5; D gene ambiguous. From germline, CDR1 is SGHAT and CDR2 FQNNGV. The V and J ends lost 5 bases and 6 bases respectively, with 14 bases between them. This CDR3 has 14 residues. The CDR3 sequence is CASSRDRGGQPQHF. CDR3 bases: TGTGCCAGCAGCCGAGATCGGGGTGGTCAGCCCCAGCATTTT.

There are a few counts of this clone. The V call is TRBV6-2 or TRBV6-3, the J call TRBJ1-5, with 7 nucleotides matching TRBD1. Germline CDR1 reads MNHEY; CDR2 reads SVGEGT. The CDR3 is 13 amino acids. The ends lost 5 bases at V and 4 bases at J; junction bases unmatched: 2. The CDR3 loop reads CASSKGANQPQHF. Here the CDR3 DNA reads TGTGCCAGCAGTAAGGGGGCTAATCAGCCCCAGCATTTT.

The rearrangement uses TRBV3-1 (or the pseudogene TRBV3-2) and TRBJ1-2, with a possible D match to TRBD1 (5 bases). The CDR3 consists of 16 residues. Trimming pared 1 base from V and 4 bases from J, leaving 16 bases between. Germline loops: CDR1 LGHDT, CDR2 YNNKEL (reference sequence). DNA for the CDR3: TGTGCCAGCAGCCAAGCCCGGGTCAATACAGGCTATGGCTACACCTTC. Protein sequence: CASSQARVNTGYGYTF.

The chain couples TRBV12-5 to TRBJ2-5, with TRBD2 matching over 7 bases. CDR3 length equals 14 residues. Germline V gives CDR1 LGHNT, CDR2 FRNRAP. The trim removed 6 bases at V and 5 bases at J, leaving 9 bases unmatched. CDR3 coding DNA: TGTGCTAGTGGCCAAGGGAGGGCGGCGGAGACCCAGTACTTC. As protein: CASGQGRAAETQYF.

The CDR3 nucleotides are TGTGCCAGCAGCGTCGGGAGACACCTCACTGAAGCTTTCTTT. Protein product: CASSVGRHLTEAFF. This chain uses TRBV5-6 with TRBJ1-1; no clear D. Per germline, CDR1 SGHDT and CDR2 YYEEEE. Deletions cut 4 bases from V and 4 bases from J, with 14 bases between. There are 14 residues in the CDR3.

V usage is TRBV3-1 (or the pseudogene TRBV3-2) and J usage is TRBJ1-1; D remains ambiguous. The CDR3 is made up of 13 amino acids. With 4 bases removed from V and 5 bases from J, the gap between germline ends came to 11 bases. In germline, CDR1 is LGHDT, CDR2 YNNKEL (reference sequence). The CDR3 coding sequence is TGTGCCAGCAGCCTCGGACTGCTGACTGAAGCTTTCTTT. Translated, it gives CASSLGLLTEAFF.

This clone was seen a handful of times. This rearrangement joins TRBV19 to TRBJ2-3; 9 bases fit TRBD2. The V gene's germline CDR1 is LNHDA and CDR2 SQIVND (reference sequence). The CDR3 spans 16 residues. V gave up 3 bases and J gave up 4 bases; unmatched junction bases: 8. Written as DNA, the CDR3 is TGTGCCAGTAGTATTGATAGCGGGAGTAGCCCAGATACGCAGTATTTT. Protein product: CASSIDSGSSPDTQYF.

The V gene is TRBV11-3, the J gene TRBJ2-3; D is possibly TRBD2 (5 bases). The V gene's germline CDR1 is SGHNT and CDR2 YENEEA. The CDR3 is 13 amino acids. The germline V and J ends were trimmed by 3 bases and 3 bases, with 7 bases remaining between them. This CDR3 reads CASSFPGTDTQYF. In DNA, the CDR3 is TGTGCCAGCAGCTTTCCGGGGACAGATACGCAGTATTTT.

V usage is TRBV2 and J usage is TRBJ2-7; 9 bases fit TRBD1. Germline assignment: CDR1 SNHLY and CDR2 FYNNEI. V lost 7 bases and J lost 9; bases outside the gene matches: 10. There are 13 residues in the CDR3. The CDR3 coding sequence is TGTGCCAGCACCTTGGACAGGGGTAACGCGCAGTACTTC. It codes for CASTLDRGNAQYF.

The genes are TRBV5-1 and TRBJ2-1, with 8 positions matching TRBD2. There are 14 residues in the CDR3. V shed 2 bases, J shed 3 bases, and the junction held 1 base outside the gene matches. Germline-derived CDR1 and CDR2 are SGHRS and YFSETQ. The chain's CDR3 is CASSLAGVYNEQFF. CDR3 DNA sequence: TGCGCCAGCAGCTTAGCGGGGGTCTACAATGAGCAGTTCTTC. The variable domain in full, with the rest retrieved from reference TRBV5-1 and TRBJ2-1, is KAGVTQTPRYLIKTRGQQVTLSCSPISGHRSVSWYQQTPGQGLQFLFEYFSETQRNKGNFPGRFSGRQFSNSRSEMNVSTLELGDSALYLCASSLAGVYNEQFFGPGTRLTVL.

The CDR3 DNA is TGTGCCAGTAGAGAACGAGGCAGTTCAGATACGCAGTATTTT. Amino acids: CASRERGSSDTQYF. J is TRBJ2-3 and V is TRBV3-1 (or the pseudogene TRBV3-2); D gene ambiguous. V was pared by 9 bases and J by 4 bases, with 17 bases between. The CDR3 has 14 amino acids. Germline V gene data show CDR1 as LGHDT and CDR2 as YNNKEL (reference sequence).

The chain has TRBV7-9 and TRBJ1-1; TRBD1 is a possible D gene (5 bases). This CDR3 spans 16 amino acids. The germline V gene encodes CDR1 SEHNR and CDR2 FQNEAQ (reference sequence). V lost 1 base and J 3 bases, leaving 15 bases between the germline ends. This CDR3 is CASSLGGGNWDTEAFF. CDR3 coding DNA: TGTGCCAGCAGCTTAGGGGGCGGGAATTGGGACACTGAAGCTTTCTTT.

The chain couples TRBV7-8 to TRBJ2-1; unclear D gene. V was shortened by 5 bases and J by 6 bases, with 14 bases between the two germline ends. This CDR3 region has 14 residues. CDR1 and CDR2 from the germline V gene are SGHVS and FQNEAQ. CDR3 region: CASSQLASFNEQFF. CDR3 nucleotides: TGTGCCAGCAGCCAACTTGCGAGCTTCAATGAGCAGTTCTTC.

The V gene is TRBV4-2, the J gene TRBJ2-1; 13 nucleotides agree with TRBD2. There are 16 residues in the CDR3. Germline loops: CDR1 LGHNA, CDR2 YNFKEQ. J lost 10 bases, V lost 0 bases, and 6 bases had no gene match. Here the CDR3 reads CASSQDRTSGGGEQFF. CDR3 nucleotide sequence: TGTGCCAGCAGCCAAGACCGGACTAGCGGGGGTGGGGAGCAGTTCTTC.

The sample holds one count of this clone. The V call is TRBV11-2, the J call TRBJ2-6; TRBD1 is a possible D gene (5 bases). V dropped 2 bases and J dropped 1 base, with 12 bases sitting between them. CDR1 SGHAT and CDR2 FQNNGV come from the germline V gene. This CDR3 comprises 17 residues. CDR3 nucleotide sequence: TGTGCCAGCAGCTTAACGACAGTCCGGTCTGGGGCCAACGTCCTGACTTTC. It specifies CASSLTTVRSGANVLTF.

This clone was seen only a few times. V usage is TRBV5-1 and J usage is TRBJ2-7, with 14 nucleotides matching TRBD2. Germline V lookup: CDR1 SGHRS, CDR2 YFSETQ. The CDR3 runs to 16 residues. With 3 bases clipped from V and 2 bases from J, the junction kept 4 bases outside the gene matches. The CDR3 nucleotides are TGCGCCAGCAGCTGGACTAGCGGGAGGACAGCCTACGAGCAGTACTTC. Translating it yields CASSWTSGRTAYEQYF.

This clone occurred a few times. The chain uses TRBV6-1 and TRBJ1-2; TRBD1 is a possible D gene (6 bases). Germline-derived CDR1 and CDR2 are MNHNS and SASEGT. The V and J ends lost 0 bases and 8 bases respectively, with 28 bases between them. CDR3 length: 19 amino acids. The CDR3 here is CASSEAMDSFGRLLYGYTF. The CDR3 DNA reads as TGTGCCAGCAGTGAAGCAATGGACAGTTTTGGACGCCTCCTATACGGCTACACCTTC.

The chain combines TRBV6-5 with TRBJ1-1; D ambiguous. Germline values: CDR1 MNHEY, CDR2 SVGAGI. V was clipped by 7 bases and J by 3 bases, with 12 bases between them. This CDR3 is built from 13 residues. The CDR3 protein is CASMAIIDTEAFF. The CDR3 nucleotides are TGTGCCAGCATGGCAATTATCGACACTGAAGCTTTCTTT.

This clone was detected only a few times. J is TRBJ1-1 and V is TRBV24-1; the match to TRBD1 covers 7 bases. This CDR3 spans 13 amino acids. Trimming cost V 7 bases and J 3 bases; bases outside gene matches: 4. Germline CDR1 KGHDR, CDR2 SFDVKD. CDR3 loop: CATRMGQYTEAFF. The CDR3, as DNA: TGTGCCACCAGGATGGGACAGTACACTGAAGCTTTCTTT.

The chain joins TRBV27 to TRBJ1-2; 12 bases map to TRBD1. Trimming took 5 bases from V and 7 from J; bases not matched to a gene: 5. Germline V CDR1 and CDR2: MNHEY, SMNVEV (reference sequence). This CDR3 is built from 14 residues. The CDR3 region has the DNA TGTGCCAGCAGTGGGACAGGGGGCCCTCTTGGCTACACCTTC. Translating gives CASSGTGGPLGYTF.

The chain couples TRBV10-2 to TRBJ1-1; TRBD1 is a possible D gene (5 bases). The germline gives CDR1 WSHSY, CDR2 SAAADI. The V gene lost 4 bases and the J gene lost 6 bases, with 6 bases spanning the gap. The CDR3 totals 11 residues. CDR3 sequence (DNA): TGCGCCAGCAGTGCGGGGGCTGAAGCTTTCTTT. It translates to CASSAGAEAFF.

V usage is TRBV15 and J usage is TRBJ2-1, with D possibly matching TRBD2 (5 bases). Trimming stripped 0 bases from V and 6 bases from J, with 12 bases between. This CDR3 has 15 residues. In germline, CDR1 is LNHNV, CDR2 YYDKDF (reference sequence). CDR3 nucleotide sequence: TGTGCCACCAGCAGAGATGGGGTTGCGGGCAATGAGCAGTTCTTC. Translated: CATSRDGVAGNEQFF.

This clone occurred once. The V and J genes are TRBV6-5 and TRBJ1-2; TRBD1 is a possible D gene (6 bases). Germline V gene lookup returns CDR1 MNHEY and CDR2 SVGAGI. The V gene lost 0 bases and the J gene lost 4 bases, with 15 bases spanning the gap. The CDR3 is made up of 16 amino acids. The CDR3 is CASSYSELGQPYGYTF. CDR3 in DNA: TGTGCCAGCAGTTACTCCGAGTTAGGACAGCCCTATGGCTACACCTTC.

This chain joins TRBV29-1 and TRBJ2-3; TRBD2 aligns across 9 bases. Per germline, CDR1 SQVTM and CDR2 ANQGSEA. The CDR3 runs to 15 residues. With 6 bases clipped from V and 2 bases from J, the junction kept 9 bases outside the gene matches. CDR3 amino acids: CSVIPGLAFTDTQYF. DNA for the CDR3: TGCAGCGTGATCCCGGGACTAGCATTCACAGATACGCAGTATTTT.